This paragraph covers one TCR beta chain sequence. What it binds is unknown. The V end lost 4 bases, the J end lost 0 bases, and 13 bases lay between the germline ends. In germline, CDR1 is ENHRY, CDR2 SYGVKD. The CDR3 covers 17 residues. This entry is derived from a study of shared clonotypes between healthy human individuals. Study as a whole: CD8 memory received one plate per donor, CD8 naive two, CD4 memory three and CD4 naive three.

Overall study results and limits: It was anticipated that sequencing depth would influence how many clonotypes donors shared. Estimated richness was generally greater in naive than memory subsets.

Sequencing used immunoSEQ multiplex PCR; TCRdb keeps in-frame clones, though not all of them. Found here are about 2.3 million clones, about 92% of them singletons; the top ten hold 0.3% to 0.4%. This receptor was obtained from a man between 18 and 29 years old in good health. Some clones in this sample may be carry-over from other donors' samples. This chain connects TRBV10-3 to TRBJ2-6; no clear D. Specimen: naive CD4+ T cells from PBMCs. Specified subset: CD45RA+ positively selected. The CDR3, as DNA: TGTGCCATCAGTGGTCCGAGAACAAGCTCTGGGGCCAACGTCCTGACTTTC. Protein product: CAISGPRTSSGANVLTF.